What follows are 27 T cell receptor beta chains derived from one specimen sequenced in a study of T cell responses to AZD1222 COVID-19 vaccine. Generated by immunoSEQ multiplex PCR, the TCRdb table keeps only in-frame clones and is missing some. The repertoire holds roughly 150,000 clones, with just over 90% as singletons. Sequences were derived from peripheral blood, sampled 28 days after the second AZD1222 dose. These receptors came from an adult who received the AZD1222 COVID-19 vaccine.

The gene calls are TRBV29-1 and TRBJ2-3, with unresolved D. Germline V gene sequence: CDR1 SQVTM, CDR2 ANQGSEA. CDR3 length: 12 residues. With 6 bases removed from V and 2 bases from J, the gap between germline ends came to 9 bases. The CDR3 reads CSVHSFTDTQYF. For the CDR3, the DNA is TGCAGCGTCCACAGTTTCACAGATACGCAGTATTTT.

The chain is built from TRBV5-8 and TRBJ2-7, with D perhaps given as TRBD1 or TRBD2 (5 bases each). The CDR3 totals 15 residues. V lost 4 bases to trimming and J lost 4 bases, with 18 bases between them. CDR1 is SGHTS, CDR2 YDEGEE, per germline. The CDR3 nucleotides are TGTGCCAGCAGCCTCGCTGGGACGCGGAGGTACGAGCAGTACTTC. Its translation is CASSLAGTRRYEQYF.

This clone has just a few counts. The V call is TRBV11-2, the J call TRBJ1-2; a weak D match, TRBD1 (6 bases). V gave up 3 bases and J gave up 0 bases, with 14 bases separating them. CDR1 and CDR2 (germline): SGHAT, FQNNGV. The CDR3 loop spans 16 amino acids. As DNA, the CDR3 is TGTGCCAGCAGCTTTTGGGGACAACAAGCTAACTATGGCTACACCTTC. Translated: CASSFWGQQANYGYTF.

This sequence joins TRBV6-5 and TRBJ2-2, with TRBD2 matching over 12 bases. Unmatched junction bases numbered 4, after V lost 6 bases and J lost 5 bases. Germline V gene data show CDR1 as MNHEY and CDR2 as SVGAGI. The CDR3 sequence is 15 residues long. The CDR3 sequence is CASSSGTSGTGELFF. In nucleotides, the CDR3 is TGTGCCAGCAGCTCCGGGACTAGCGGGACCGGGGAGCTGTTTTTT.

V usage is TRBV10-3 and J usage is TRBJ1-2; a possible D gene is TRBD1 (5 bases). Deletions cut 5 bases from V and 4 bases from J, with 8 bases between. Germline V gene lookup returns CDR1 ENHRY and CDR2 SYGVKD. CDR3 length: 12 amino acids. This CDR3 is CAISRDGYGYTF. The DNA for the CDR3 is TGTGCCATCAGTAGGGACGGCTATGGCTACACCTTC.

The CDR3 coding sequence is TGTGCCATCAGTGATTTCAGGGGGGCCACAGATACGCAGTATTTT. This translates into CAISDFRGATDTQYF. V gene TRBV10-3 combines with J gene TRBJ2-3, with D perhaps TRBD1 (7 bases). The CDR3 spans 15 residues. The V gene's germline CDR1 is ENHRY and CDR2 SYGVKD. Trimming left V 3 bases short and J 2 bases short, with 12 bases between.

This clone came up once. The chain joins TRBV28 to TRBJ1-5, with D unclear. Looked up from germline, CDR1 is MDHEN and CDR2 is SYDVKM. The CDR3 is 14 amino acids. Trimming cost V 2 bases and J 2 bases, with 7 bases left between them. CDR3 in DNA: TGTGCCAGCAGTTTAGGTCAGGGCAATCAGCCCCAGCATTTT. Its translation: CASSLGQGNQPQHF. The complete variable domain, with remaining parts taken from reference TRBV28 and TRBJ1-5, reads DVKVTQSSRYLVKRTGEKVFLECVQDMDHENMFWYRQDPGLGLRLIYFSYDVKMKEKGDIPEGYSVSREKKERFSLILESASTNQTSMYLCASSLGQGNQPQHFGDGTRLSIL.

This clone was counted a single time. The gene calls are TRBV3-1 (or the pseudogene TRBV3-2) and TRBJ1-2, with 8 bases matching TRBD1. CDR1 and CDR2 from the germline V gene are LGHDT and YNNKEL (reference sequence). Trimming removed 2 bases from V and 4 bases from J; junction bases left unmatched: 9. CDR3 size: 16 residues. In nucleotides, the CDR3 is TGTGCCAGCAGCCAATTCCTCAGGGGGCGCAGCTATGGCTACACCTTC. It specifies CASSQFLRGRSYGYTF.

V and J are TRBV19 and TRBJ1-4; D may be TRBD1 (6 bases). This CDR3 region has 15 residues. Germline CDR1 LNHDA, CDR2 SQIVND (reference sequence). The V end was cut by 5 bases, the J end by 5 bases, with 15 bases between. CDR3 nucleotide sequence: TGTGCCAGTAGTCCTTACAGGGACGGCAATGAAAAACTGTTTTTT. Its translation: CASSPYRDGNEKLFF.

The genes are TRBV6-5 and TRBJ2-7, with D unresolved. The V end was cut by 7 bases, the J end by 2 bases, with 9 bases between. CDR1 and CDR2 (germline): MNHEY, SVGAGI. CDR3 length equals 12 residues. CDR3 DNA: TGTGCCAGCATAGGCAGAGCCTACGAGCAGTACTTC. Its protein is CASIGRAYEQYF.

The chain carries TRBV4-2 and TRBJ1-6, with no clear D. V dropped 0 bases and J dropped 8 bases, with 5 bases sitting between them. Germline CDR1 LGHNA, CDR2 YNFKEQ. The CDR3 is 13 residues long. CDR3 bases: TGTGCCAGCAGCCAAGATTGGGATTCACCCCTCCACTTT. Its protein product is CASSQDWDSPLHF.

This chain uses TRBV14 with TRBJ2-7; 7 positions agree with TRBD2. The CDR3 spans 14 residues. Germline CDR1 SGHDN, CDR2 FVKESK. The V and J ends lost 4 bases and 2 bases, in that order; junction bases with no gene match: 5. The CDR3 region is CASSLPGLTYEQYF. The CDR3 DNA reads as TGTGCCAGCAGCCTTCCGGGACTAACCTACGAGCAGTACTTC. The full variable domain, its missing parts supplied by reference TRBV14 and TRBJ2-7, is EAGVTQFPSHSVIEKGQTVTLRCDPISGHDNLYWYRRVMGKEIKFLLHFVKESKQDESGMPNNRFLAERTGGTYSTLKVQPAELEDSGVYFCASSLPGLTYEQYFGPGTRLTVT.

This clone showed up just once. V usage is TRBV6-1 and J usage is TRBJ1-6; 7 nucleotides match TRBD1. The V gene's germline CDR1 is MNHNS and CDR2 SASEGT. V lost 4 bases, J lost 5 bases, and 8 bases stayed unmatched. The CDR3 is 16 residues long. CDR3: CASSAGSGGDNSPLHF. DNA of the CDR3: TGTGCCAGCAGTGCAGGGTCAGGGGGGGATAATTCACCCCTCCACTTT.

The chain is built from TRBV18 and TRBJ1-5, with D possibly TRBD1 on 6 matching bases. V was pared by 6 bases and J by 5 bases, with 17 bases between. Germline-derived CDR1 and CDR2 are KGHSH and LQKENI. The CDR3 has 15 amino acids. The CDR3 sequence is CASSPYGGADQPQHF. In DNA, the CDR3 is TGTGCCAGCTCCCCATATGGGGGGGCGGATCAGCCCCAGCATTTT.

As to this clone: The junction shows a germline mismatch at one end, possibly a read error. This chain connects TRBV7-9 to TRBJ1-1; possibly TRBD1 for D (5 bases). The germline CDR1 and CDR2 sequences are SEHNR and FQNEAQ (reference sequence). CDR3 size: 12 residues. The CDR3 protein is CASSGGRGGTIF. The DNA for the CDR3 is TGTGCCAGCAGCGGAGGACGGGGAGGGACCATTTTT.

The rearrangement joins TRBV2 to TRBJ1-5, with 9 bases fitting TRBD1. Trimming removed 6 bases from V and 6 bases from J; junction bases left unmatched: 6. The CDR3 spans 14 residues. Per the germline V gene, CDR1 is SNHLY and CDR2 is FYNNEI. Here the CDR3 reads CASSPGQGPQPQHF. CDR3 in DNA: TGTGCCAGCAGCCCGGGACAGGGTCCTCAGCCCCAGCATTTT.

This CDR3 reads CASSLEVRDPGVHNEQFF. The DNA for the CDR3 is TGCGCCAGCAGCCTGGAGGTGAGGGACCCCGGGGTACACAATGAGCAGTTCTTC. The V and J genes are TRBV5-1 and TRBJ2-1, with D possibly being TRBD1 or TRBD2 (5 bases each). Germline V gene sequence: CDR1 SGHRS, CDR2 YFSETQ. There are 18 residues in the CDR3. V gave up 4 bases and J gave up 5 bases, with 25 bases separating them.

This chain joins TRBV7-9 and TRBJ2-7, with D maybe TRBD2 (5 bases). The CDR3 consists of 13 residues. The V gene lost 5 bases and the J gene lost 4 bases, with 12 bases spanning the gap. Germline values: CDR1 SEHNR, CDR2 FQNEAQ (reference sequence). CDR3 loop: CASSTVGGYEQYF. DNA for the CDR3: TGTGCCAGCAGCACAGTGGGCGGGTACGAGCAGTACTTC.

This CDR3 is CSAQVTEQFF. The CDR3 region has the DNA TGCAGCGCACAGGTAACTGAGCAGTTCTTC. The chain employs TRBV29-1 and TRBJ2-1, with a weak D call TRBD1 (5 bases). V was clipped by 7 bases and J by 9 bases, with 10 bases between them. The CDR3 consists of 10 residues. Germline-derived CDR1 and CDR2 are SQVTM and ANQGSEA.

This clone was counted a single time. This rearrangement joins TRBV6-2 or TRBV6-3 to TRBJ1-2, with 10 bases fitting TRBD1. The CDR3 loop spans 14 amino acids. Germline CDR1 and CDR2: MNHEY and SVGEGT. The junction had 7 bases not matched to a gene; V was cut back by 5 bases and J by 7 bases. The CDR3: CASSHLRDRGGYTF. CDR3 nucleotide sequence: TGTGCCAGCAGTCACCTCCGGGACAGGGGTGGCTACACCTTC.

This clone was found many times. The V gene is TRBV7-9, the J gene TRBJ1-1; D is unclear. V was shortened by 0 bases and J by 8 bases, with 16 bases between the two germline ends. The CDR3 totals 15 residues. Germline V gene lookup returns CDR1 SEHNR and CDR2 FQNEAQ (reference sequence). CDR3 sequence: CASSLAGSRYKEAFF. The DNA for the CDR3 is TGTGCCAGCAGCTTAGCGGGCAGCAGGTACAAGGAAGCTTTCTTT.

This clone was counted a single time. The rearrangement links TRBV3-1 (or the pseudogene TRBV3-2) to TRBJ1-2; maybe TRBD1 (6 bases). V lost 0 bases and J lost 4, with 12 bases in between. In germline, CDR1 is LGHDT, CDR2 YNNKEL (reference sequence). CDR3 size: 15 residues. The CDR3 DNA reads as TGTGCCAGCAGCCAAGATTCGGACAGCGTCTATGGCTACACCTTC. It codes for CASSQDSDSVYGYTF.

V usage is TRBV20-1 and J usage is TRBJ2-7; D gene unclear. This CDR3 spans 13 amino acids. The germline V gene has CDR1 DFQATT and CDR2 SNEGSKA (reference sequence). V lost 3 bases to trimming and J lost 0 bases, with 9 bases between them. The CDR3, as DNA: TGCAGTGCTAGTGGGCCACACTCCTACGAGCAGTACTTC. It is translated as CSASGPHSYEQYF.

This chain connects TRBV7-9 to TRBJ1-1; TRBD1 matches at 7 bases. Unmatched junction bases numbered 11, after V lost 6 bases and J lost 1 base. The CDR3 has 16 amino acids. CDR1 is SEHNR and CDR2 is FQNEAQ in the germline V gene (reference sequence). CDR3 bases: TGTGCCAGCAGACCAGCGACAGGGTCAGGGAACACTGAAGCTTTCTTT. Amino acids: CASRPATGSGNTEAFF.

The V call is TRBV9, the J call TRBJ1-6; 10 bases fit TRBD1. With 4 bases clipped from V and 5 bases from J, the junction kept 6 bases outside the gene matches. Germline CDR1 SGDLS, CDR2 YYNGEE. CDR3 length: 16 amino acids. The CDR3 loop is CASSQDRGVHNSPLHF. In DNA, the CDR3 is TGTGCCAGCAGCCAGGACAGGGGGGTACATAATTCACCCCTCCACTTT.

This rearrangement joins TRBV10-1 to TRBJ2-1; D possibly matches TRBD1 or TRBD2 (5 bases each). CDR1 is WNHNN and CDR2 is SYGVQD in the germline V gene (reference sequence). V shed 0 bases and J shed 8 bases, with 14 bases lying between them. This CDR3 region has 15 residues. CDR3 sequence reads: CASSESGTPRDEQFF. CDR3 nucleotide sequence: TGCGCCAGCAGTGAGTCGGGGACCCCTAGGGATGAGCAGTTCTTC.

CDR3 residues: CASSLYLHQPQHF. CDR3 in DNA: TGTGCCAGCAGCTTATATCTTCATCAGCCCCAGCATTTT. The chain combines TRBV7-8 with TRBJ1-5, with D unclear. The CDR3 is 13 amino acids. V lost 2 bases and J 5 bases, leaving 7 bases between the germline ends. Germline V CDR1 and CDR2: SGHVS, FQNEAQ.